This paragraph reports one T cell receptor (beta chain). Its target is unknown. This entry is derived from a study of memory CD4+ T cells and cytomegalovirus serostatus. Study results and caveats: Of roughly 180 reported CMV TCRbeta sequences, 67 were found in memory CD4+ repertoires. Median bootstrapped AUC for CMV status was approximately 0.95 originally, around 0.91 US-trained.

The sort gate was single viable CD3+CD4+CD8-CD45RO+ cells for memory CD4+ T cells. Repertoires were generated with immunoSEQ multiplex PCR, while TCRdb's copy carries only in-frame clones and drops some. The table lists about 56,000 clones, about 81% of them singletons. The sample comprised memory CD4+ T cells from blood. This sequence originates from an adult in good health and CMV-seronegative.

The DNA of the CDR3 is TGTGCCAGCAGCTTTGGGGACCTAACCCGTGAAGCTTTCTTT. It specifies CASSFGDLTREAFF. The chain uses TRBV11-2 and TRBJ1-1; D may be TRBD1 (5 bases). This CDR3 region has 14 residues. Germline CDR1 and CDR2: SGHAT and FQNNGV. V was cut by 3 bases and J by 7 bases, with 15 bases left in between.